Following are 21 T cell receptor beta chains from one sample sequenced in a study of Ad26.COV2.S vaccination and SARS-CoV-2 variants. Data came from immunoSEQ multiplex PCR; TCRdb stores just in-frame clones and leaves some out. The sample records a few hundred thousand clones, over 75% being singletons. As to treatment: 15 to 20 received Ad26.COV2.S at low or high dose, single or two shots; several received placebo; per-sample allocation not given. The study sampled participants on day 63 after the first vaccine or placebo injection. Source: peripheral blood, taken in a trial of Ad26.COV2.S vaccine versus placebo. These receptors all stem from a person aged 18-60 years who received the Ad26.COV2.S COVID-19 vaccine or a placebo.

The V and J genes are TRBV7-9 and TRBJ2-6; D might be TRBD1 or TRBD2, each matching 5 bases. Trimming shortened V by 0 bases and J by 4 bases, and 16 bases separated the two germline ends. Germline CDR1 and CDR2: SEHNR and FQNEAQ (reference sequence). The CDR3 loop spans 18 amino acids. In nucleotides, the CDR3 is TGTGCCAGCAGCTTAGCAGTGTCTCAGGGAGCCGGGGCCAACGTCCTGACTTTC. As protein: CASSLAVSQGAGANVLTF.

The V call is TRBV19, the J call TRBJ2-5; D possibly corresponds to TRBD1 (6 bases). Trimming cost V 3 bases and J 4 bases, with 15 bases left between them. The CDR3 is made up of 15 amino acids. The germline V gene has CDR1 LNHDA and CDR2 SQIVND (reference sequence). CDR3 region: CASSITRGRGETQYF. As DNA, the CDR3 is TGTGCCAGTAGTATCACCAGGGGAAGGGGAGAGACCCAGTACTTC.

The rearrangement uses TRBV27 and TRBJ2-7; tentatively, D is TRBD2 (5 bases). V was trimmed by 3 bases and J by 3 bases, leaving 9 bases between them. The CDR3 consists of 13 residues. The germline CDR1 and CDR2 sequences are MNHEY and SMNVEV (reference sequence). The CDR3 here is CASSLASGYEQYF. Written as DNA, the CDR3 is TGTGCCAGCAGTTTGGCGAGCGGCTACGAGCAGTACTTC.

This clone was seen a single time. The rearrangement uses TRBV6-2 or TRBV6-3 and TRBJ2-6; D unclear. V was shortened by 4 bases and J by 3 bases, with 10 bases between the two germline ends. This CDR3 is 15 amino acids long. Per germline, CDR1 MNHEY and CDR2 SVGEGT. CDR3 loop: CASSLTLLGANVLTF. The CDR3 nucleotides are TGTGCCAGCAGTTTAACACTACTTGGGGCCAACGTCCTGACTTTC.

The V call is TRBV6-2 or TRBV6-3, the J call TRBJ2-7; D is ambiguous. Looked up from germline, CDR1 is MNHEY and CDR2 is SVGEGT. The CDR3 covers 11 residues. V was clipped by 5 bases and J by 5 bases, with 7 bases between them. CDR3 sequence: CASSNLDEQYF. The CDR3 DNA reads TGTGCCAGCAGTAACCTTGACGAGCAGTACTTC.

This clone was seen once. The rearrangement links TRBV7-9 to TRBJ1-2; D unclear. V gave up 3 bases and J gave up 6 bases, with 11 bases separating them. CDR1 is SEHNR, CDR2 FQNEAQ, per germline (reference sequence). The CDR3 loop spans 13 amino acids. The CDR3 nucleotides read TGTGCCAGCAGCTTTAGGGCAATCGATGGCTACACCTTC. It translates to CASSFRAIDGYTF. Full variable domain (missing parts from reference TRBV7-9 and TRBJ1-2): DTGVSQNPRHKITKRGQNVTFRCDPISEHNRLYWYRQTLGQGPEFLTYFQNEAQLEKSRLLSDRFSAERPKGSFSTLEIQRTEQGDSAMYLCASSFRAIDGYTFGSGTRLTVV.

In its sample, this clone was seen a few times. CDR3 region: CAWGRQQNSPLHF. The CDR3 DNA follows: TGTGCCTGGGGGAGGCAGCAGAATTCACCCCTCCACTTT. The chain combines TRBV30 with TRBJ1-6, with no clear D. With 5 bases removed from V and 7 bases from J, the gap between germline ends came to 12 bases. Per the germline V gene, CDR1 is GTSNPN and CDR2 is SVGIG (reference sequence). This CDR3 has 13 residues.

This chain joins TRBV30 and TRBJ1-6, with a weak D call TRBD1 (6 bases). The CDR3 totals 14 residues. V lost 0 bases and J 7 bases, leaving 10 bases between the germline ends. Germline V gene lookup returns CDR1 GTSNPN and CDR2 SVGIG (reference sequence). The CDR3 reads CAWSVWDNNSPLHF. The CDR3 nucleotides read TGTGCCTGGAGTGTTTGGGACAACAATTCACCCCTCCACTTT.

The chain carries TRBV15 and TRBJ2-3, with a weak D call TRBD1 (5 bases). This CDR3 comprises 16 residues. V was trimmed by 0 bases and J by 1 base, leaving 11 bases between them. Germline lookup yields CDR1 LNHNV and CDR2 YYDKDF (reference sequence). This CDR3 reads CATSRDWGYGTDTQYF. CDR3 DNA: TGTGCCACCAGCAGAGATTGGGGCTACGGCACAGATACGCAGTATTTT.

The J gene is TRBJ2-5, the V gene TRBV30; TRBD2 agrees at 11 bases. This CDR3 has 14 amino acids. The J segment lost 7 bases and the V segment lost 4 bases, leaving 8 bases of the junction unmatched. CDR1 and CDR2 from the germline V gene are GTSNPN and SVGIG (reference sequence). CDR3: CAWTLSGRGGTQYF. In DNA form, the CDR3 reads TGTGCCTGGACCCTTAGCGGGAGGGGAGGGACCCAGTACTTC.

Comments on this clone: Within the sample, other DNA sequences also encode this same CDR3. The rearrangement uses TRBV27 and TRBJ2-7; D not certain. Between the trimmed V and J ends, which lost 5 bases and 0 bases, there was a span of 2 bases. The germline gives CDR1 MNHEY, CDR2 SMNVEV (reference sequence). This CDR3 is built from 11 residues. In DNA form, the CDR3 reads TGTGCCAGCAGTAGCTCCTACGAGCAGTACTTC. Protein sequence: CASSSSYEQYF.

The V call is TRBV5-1, the J call TRBJ2-2; TRBD2 matches 10 bases. The CDR3 runs to 17 residues. Germline V gene sequence: CDR1 SGHRS, CDR2 YFSETQ. V was clipped by 7 bases and J by 3 bases; unmatched bases: 12. The CDR3 DNA reads TGCGCCAGCCGTGGTGGAGCTAGCGGGAGCTACACCGGGGAGCTGTTTTTT. This codes for CASRGGASGSYTGELFF. Full variable domain (rest looked up from reference TRBV5-1 and TRBJ2-2): KAGVTQTPRYLIKTRGQQVTLSCSPISGHRSVSWYQQTPGQGLQFLFEYFSETQRNKGNFPGRFSGRQFSNSRSEMNVSTLELGDSALYLCASRGGASGSYTGELFFGEGSRLTVL.

V and J are TRBV19 and TRBJ1-5; no firm D call. The V and J ends lost 3 bases and 3 bases respectively, with 9 bases between them. The CDR3 spans 14 residues. The germline gives CDR1 LNHDA, CDR2 SQIVND (reference sequence). Here the CDR3 reads CASSIAGYNQPQHF. The CDR3 DNA is TGTGCCAGTAGTATCGCTGGCTACAATCAGCCCCAGCATTTT. Complete variable domain (other parts from reference TRBV19 and TRBJ1-5): DGGITQSPKYLFRKEGQNVTLSCEQNLNHDAMYWYRQDPGQGLRLIYYSQIVNDFQKGDIAEGYSVSREKKESFPLTVTSAQKNPTAFYLCASSIAGYNQPQHFGDGTRLSIL.

The chain combines TRBV10-2 with TRBJ2-3, with TRBD2 identical over 8 bases. Unmatched junction bases numbered 6, after V lost 6 bases and J lost 4 bases. This CDR3 contains 14 residues. Germline CDR1 WSHSY, CDR2 SAAADI. The CDR3 is CASSVAGRSDTQYF. The CDR3 region has the DNA TGCGCCAGCAGCGTAGCGGGACGCTCAGATACGCAGTATTTT.

The chain uses TRBV28 and TRBJ2-3, with 8 bases that match TRBD2. The germline V gene encodes CDR1 MDHEN and CDR2 SYDVKM. The CDR3 sequence is 15 residues long. The J segment lost 0 bases and the V segment lost 7 bases, leaving 6 bases of the junction unmatched. This CDR3 reads CASISGGESTDTQYF. CDR3 bases: TGTGCCAGCATCTCGGGGGGGGAAAGCACAGATACGCAGTATTTT.

The CDR3 spells CASSNTGWEREDYNEQFF. CDR3 nucleotides: TGTGCCAGTAGTAATACGGGTTGGGAGCGGGAGGATTACAATGAGCAGTTCTTC. The chain links TRBV19 to TRBJ2-1, with 9 bases that match TRBD2. The V gene's germline CDR1 is LNHDA and CDR2 SQIVND (reference sequence). Germline trimming cut 4 bases from V and 4 bases from J; bases unmatched to any gene: 14. The CDR3 length is 18 residues. Drawing the rest from reference TRBV19 and TRBJ2-1, the complete variable domain is DGGITQSPKYLFRKEGQNVTLSCEQNLNHDAMYWYRQDPGQGLRLIYYSQIVNDFQKGDIAEGYSVSREKKESFPLTVTSAQKNPTAFYLCASSNTGWEREDYNEQFFGPGTRLTVL.

The chain joins TRBV19 to TRBJ2-1; D is perhaps TRBD1 (6 bases). Germline-derived CDR1 and CDR2 are LNHDA and SQIVND (reference sequence). V lost 3 bases and J lost 10, with 10 bases in between. CDR3 size: 12 residues. This CDR3 reads CASSITGTEQFF. CDR3 nucleotides: TGTGCCAGTAGTATCACCGGGACAGAGCAGTTCTTC.

The chain carries TRBV12-3 or TRBV12-4 and TRBJ1-2; 7 bases are a match to TRBD1. The CDR3 sequence is 13 residues long. The trim removed 1 base at V and 8 bases at J, leaving 4 bases unmatched. CDR3 DNA sequence: TGTGCCAGCAGTTTAGGACAGGGAAGGGGCTACACCTTC. It specifies CASSLGQGRGYTF.

This clone was seen a few times. In the same sample, other DNA sequences code for this CDR3. The rearrangement links TRBV6-5 to TRBJ1-2; D is ambiguous. The V end lost 0 bases, the J end lost 1 base, and 6 bases lay between the germline ends. The CDR3 has 14 residues. Germline CDR1 reads MNHEY; CDR2 reads SVGAGI. The CDR3 loop is CASSYSGSNYGYTF. As DNA, the CDR3 is TGTGCCAGCAGTTACTCAGGGAGTAACTATGGCTACACCTTC.

The genes are TRBV18 and TRBJ2-3; D might be TRBD2 (7 bases). Trimming left V 3 bases short and J 6 bases short, with 10 bases between. CDR3 length equals 13 residues. CDR1 and CDR2 (germline): KGHSH, LQKENI. The CDR3 here is CASSPWGGDTQYF. The CDR3 DNA follows: TGTGCCAGCTCACCGTGGGGGGGCGATACGCAGTATTTT.

The chain is built from TRBV4-1 and TRBJ1-1; 7 nucleotides match TRBD1. V trimming: 2 bases; J trimming: 7 bases; junction bases outside the gene matches: 4. Per germline, CDR1 MGHRA and CDR2 YSYEKL. This CDR3 is 13 amino acids long. The CDR3: CASSQTGAVEAFF. The CDR3 region has the DNA TGCGCCAGCAGCCAAACAGGGGCCGTTGAAGCTTTCTTT.